The sequence of this T cell receptor beta chain was determined in a study of human T cells and chemical hapten exposure. Background on the study: During the roughly 23-week study period, patients had diphenylcyclopropenone applied to the scalp every week.

The V end lost 5 bases, the J end lost 3 bases, and 14 bases lay between the germline ends. CDR1 and CDR2 (germline): DFQATT, SNEGSKA (reference sequence). This CDR3 is 14 amino acids long. Authors' methods: A per-sample median of approximately 87,000 TCRs was observed, with counts ranging from about 23,224 to 700,000. TCRdb fed the RACE reads into MiXCR, producing one record per CDR3 protein. The V and J calls were determined by TCRdb, not by the authors. The table has under 450,000 distinct CDR3 sequences, 4.8% seen once. Specified time point: patch test 1, 2 weeks after DPC sensitization. Described treatment: therapeutic diphenylcyclopropenone sensitization with weekly scalp DPC. This clonotype was observed a few times.

This clonotype originated in a woman between 45 and 60 years old with alopecia areata. Some clones in this sample may be carry-over from other donors' samples. Sequencing was performed on whole blood, taken in connection with sensitization to the hapten diphenylcyclopropenone (DPC). The rearrangement joins TRBV20-1 to TRBJ2-4; TRBD1 might be the D (5 bases). CDR3 loop: CSAFSYQGKNIQYF. The CDR3 region has the DNA TGCAGTGCTTTCAGCTACCAGGGCAAAAACATTCAGTACTTC.